These T cell receptor beta chains were read from a single sample in a study of siplizumab effects on memory and regulatory T cells. Libraries were prepared by immunoSEQ multiplex PCR; TCRdb keeps only in-frame clonotypes and omits some of them. The profile covers 7,700 or so clones, with roughly 35% appearing a single time and approximately 6.3% taken by the ten largest. No antigen has been assigned to these receptors. The sample consisted of CFSE-low (dividing) CD8+ T cells sorted from an allogeneic mixed lymphocyte reaction. The receptors derive from a human donor in good health; the cells came from an allogeneic mixed lymphocyte reaction. The CDR3 runs from the conserved cysteine through the conserved F or W. The order of the fields is D gene, V gene, J gene, clone size, CDR3 DNA, CDR3 protein. D genes are given only for firm matches. Clone size is not always given. Where it is, it says once, few, many or a class for expanded clones.

D gene: TRBD2; V gene: TRBV19; J gene: TRBJ2-7; clone size: medium-sized; CDR3 DNA: TGTGCCAGTAAGATGAGCGGGAGCTCCTACGAGCAGTACTTC; CDR3 protein: CASKMSGSSYEQYF
D gene: .; V gene: TRBV5-6; J gene: TRBJ2-7; clone size: .; CDR3 DNA: TGTGCCAGCAGCTGGGTAGGTGGGGGATTCTACGAGCAGTACTTC; CDR3 protein: CASSWVGGGFYEQYF
D gene: TRBD2; V gene: TRBV11-2; J gene: TRBJ2-1; clone size: few; CDR3 DNA: TGTGCCAGCAGCTTAACTAGCGGGAGTTCCAATGAGCAGTTCTTC; CDR3 protein: CASSLTSGSSNEQFF
D gene: TRBD1; V gene: TRBV7-9; J gene: TRBJ1-6; clone size: .; CDR3 DNA: TGTGCCAGCAGTACCGGGACAGGGAATTCACCCCTCCACTTT; CDR3 protein: CASSTGTGNSPLHF
D gene: .; V gene: TRBV19; J gene: TRBJ2-1; clone size: .; CDR3 DNA: TGTGCCAGTAGTATAGCCCCAGGGGATTACAATGAGCAGTTCTTC; CDR3 protein: CASSIAPGDYNEQFF
D gene: TRBD1; V gene: TRBV11-2; J gene: TRBJ1-2; clone size: .; CDR3 DNA: TGTGCCAGCAGCGTAGCAACCGCCGGGACAGGGAATGGCTACACCTTC; CDR3 protein: CASSVATAGTGNGYTF
D gene: TRBD2; V gene: TRBV6-1; J gene: TRBJ2-3; clone size: .; CDR3 DNA: TGTGCCAGCAGTGGGTACGGGAGGGTCACAGATGCGCAGTATTTT; CDR3 protein: CASSGYGRVTDAQYF
D gene: TRBD1; V gene: TRBV7-9; J gene: TRBJ2-7; clone size: few; CDR3 DNA: TGTGCCAGCAGCCCCCCGGGACAGGGCTACGAGCAGTACTTC; CDR3 protein: CASSPPGQGYEQYF
D gene: .; V gene: TRBV4-3; J gene: TRBJ2-7; clone size: .; CDR3 DNA: TGCGCCAGCAGCCAAGGTGCTAGCGTCTCCTACGAGCAGTACTTC; CDR3 protein: CASSQGASVSYEQYF
D gene: TRBD2; V gene: TRBV7-9; J gene: TRBJ2-1; clone size: medium-sized; CDR3 DNA: TGTGCCAGCAGCTACCTAGCGGGAGTCGATGAGCAGTTCTTC; CDR3 protein: CASSYLAGVDEQFF
D gene: TRBD1; V gene: TRBV6-6; J gene: TRBJ1-5; clone size: medium-sized; CDR3 DNA: TGTGCCAGCAGTACCGACAGGGAGGTTGAGCAGCCCCAGCATTTT; CDR3 protein: CASSTDREVEQPQHF
D gene: .; V gene: TRBV7-9; J gene: TRBJ2-2; clone size: .; CDR3 DNA: TGTGCCAGCAGGCTTCCCGAGCTCACCGGGGAGCTGTTTTTT; CDR3 protein: CASRLPELTGELFF
D gene: .; V gene: TRBV27; J gene: TRBJ2-1; clone size: .; CDR3 DNA: TGTGCCAGCAGTTTACTGGGCGGTGAGCAGTTCTTC; CDR3 protein: CASSLLGGEQFF
D gene: .; V gene: TRBV27; J gene: TRBJ2-2; clone size: medium-sized; CDR3 DNA: TGTGCCACCGCGCCGTTGGGGGACTCGGAGCTGTTTTTT; CDR3 protein: CATAPLGDSELFF
D gene: TRBD1; V gene: TRBV6-5; J gene: TRBJ2-3; clone size: .; CDR3 DNA: TGTGCCAGCAGTGGGACAGGGGGCTGGGCAGATACGCAGTATTTT; CDR3 protein: CASSGTGGWADTQYF
D gene: .; V gene: TRBV6-1; J gene: TRBJ1-5; clone size: .; CDR3 DNA: TGTGCCAGCAGTACACAGGGTTACAATCAGCCCCAGCATTTT; CDR3 protein: CASSTQGYNQPQHF
D gene: .; V gene: TRBV4-1; J gene: TRBJ1-5; clone size: medium-sized; CDR3 DNA: TGCGCCAGCAGCCAAGATCAGGGCAGGGGACAGCCCCAGCATTTT; CDR3 protein: CASSQDQGRGQPQHF
D gene: .; V gene: TRBV6-5; J gene: TRBJ2-5; clone size: few; CDR3 DNA: TGTGCCAGCAGTTACTTCCCCAAGGGACGGGAGGAGACCCAGTACTTC; CDR3 protein: CASSYFPKGREETQYF
D gene: .; V gene: TRBV30; J gene: TRBJ2-1; clone size: medium-sized; CDR3 DNA: TGTGCCTGGACCCTGGGGAGTGAGCAGTTCTTC; CDR3 protein: CAWTLGSEQFF
D gene: .; V gene: TRBV27; J gene: TRBJ2-7; clone size: .; CDR3 DNA: TGTGCCAGCAGTTTCGGCCCAAGCGCAGGGCCTTACGAGCAGTACTTC; CDR3 protein: CASSFGPSAGPYEQYF
D gene: .; V gene: TRBV7-9; J gene: TRBJ2-1; clone size: medium-sized; CDR3 DNA: TGTGCCAGCAGAACTCCCGGCGGGAACAATGAGCAGTTCTTC; CDR3 protein: CASRTPGGNNEQFF
D gene: .; V gene: TRBV7-7; J gene: TRBJ2-7; clone size: medium-sized; CDR3 DNA: TGTGCTAGCAGCTCCGGGTCAACCTACGAGCAGTACTTC; CDR3 protein: CASSSGSTYEQYF
D gene: TRBD1; V gene: TRBV7-3; J gene: TRBJ2-7; clone size: few; CDR3 DNA: TGTGCCAGCAGTTCCTATTCAAGCCGGGACAGGGGGCAGGGCGAGCAGTACTTC; CDR3 protein: CASSSYSSRDRGQGEQYF
D gene: .; V gene: TRBV29-1; J gene: TRBJ2-1; clone size: medium-sized; CDR3 DNA: TGCAGCACAGATGGGGGCAACTACAATGAGCAGTTCTTC; CDR3 protein: CSTDGGNYNEQFF
D gene: TRBD1; V gene: TRBV7-9; J gene: TRBJ2-2; clone size: medium-sized; CDR3 DNA: TGTGCCAGCAGCGGACAGGGGAACACCGGGGAGCTGTTTTTT; CDR3 protein: CASSGQGNTGELFF
D gene: .; V gene: TRBV5-4; J gene: TRBJ2-5; clone size: once; CDR3 DNA: TGTGCCAGCAGCCCTGCGGGACGGCCGGCCCAGTACTTC; CDR3 protein: CASSPAGRPAQYF
D gene: TRBD1; V gene: TRBV4-3; J gene: TRBJ2-1; clone size: few; CDR3 DNA: TGCGCCAGCAGCCAAGCGACAGGGGCTACTTACAATGAGCAGTTCTTC; CDR3 protein: CASSQATGATYNEQFF
D gene: .; V gene: TRBV29-1; J gene: TRBJ1-1; clone size: .; CDR3 DNA: TGCAGCGTTGAAGATTCCGGGAAGGCTACGACAGCAATGAACACTGAAGCTTTCTTT; CDR3 protein: CSVEDSGKATTAMNTEAFF
D gene: .; V gene: TRBV5-8; J gene: TRBJ2-3; clone size: .; CDR3 DNA: TGTGCCAGCAGCGCTCCCGGGACGTCAAGTGGCGCAGATACGCAGTATTTT; CDR3 protein: CASSAPGTSSGADTQYF
D gene: TRBD1; V gene: TRBV30; J gene: TRBJ2-7; clone size: .; CDR3 DNA: TGTGCCTGGGGACAGGGGGCGTACTACGAGCAGTACTTC; CDR3 protein: CAWGQGAYYEQYF
D gene: .; V gene: TRBV10-2; J gene: TRBJ2-7; clone size: few; CDR3 DNA: TGCGCCAGCGCGGACATCTCCTACGAGCAGTACTTC; CDR3 protein: CASADISYEQYF
D gene: .; V gene: TRBV4-3; J gene: TRBJ2-1; clone size: .; CDR3 DNA: TGCGCCAGCAGCCAAGACAGGACAGTTTACAATGAGCAGTTCTTC; CDR3 protein: CASSQDRTVYNEQFF
D gene: .; V gene: TRBV5-8; J gene: TRBJ2-1; clone size: medium-sized; CDR3 DNA: TGTGCCAGCAGCTTGGCCCTCTACAATGAGCAGTTCTTC; CDR3 protein: CASSLALYNEQFF
D gene: .; V gene: TRBV19; J gene: TRBJ1-1; clone size: medium-sized; CDR3 DNA: TGTGCCAGTAGTATTCACGGGGGCGGCACTGAAGCTTTCTTT; CDR3 protein: CASSIHGGGTEAFF
D gene: TRBD1; V gene: TRBV11-1; J gene: TRBJ2-7; clone size: medium-sized; CDR3 DNA: TGTGCCAGCAGCTTAGAGGTTGGGACAGGGGTATACGAGCAGTACTTC; CDR3 protein: CASSLEVGTGVYEQYF
D gene: .; V gene: TRBV7-9; J gene: TRBJ2-1; clone size: .; CDR3 DNA: TGTGCCAGCAGCTTGGTCCGCAATGAGCAGTTCTTC; CDR3 protein: CASSLVRNEQFF
D gene: TRBD1; V gene: TRBV4-1; J gene: TRBJ1-1; clone size: .; CDR3 DNA: TGCGCCAGCAGCCAAGTGGGGACAGGACCCACTGAAGCTTTCTTT; CDR3 protein: CASSQVGTGPTEAFF
D gene: .; V gene: TRBV5-8; J gene: TRBJ2-7; clone size: once; CDR3 DNA: TGTGCCAGCAGCTTTACAGGGTACGAGCAGTACTTC; CDR3 protein: CASSFTGYEQYF
D gene: TRBD1; V gene: TRBV4-2; J gene: TRBJ2-7; clone size: .; CDR3 DNA: TGTGCCAGCAGCTGGGGACAGGGCGAGCAGTACTTC; CDR3 protein: CASSWGQGEQYF
D gene: TRBD1; V gene: TRBV6-1; J gene: TRBJ2-1; clone size: medium-sized; CDR3 DNA: TGTGCCAGCAGTTTTGCAGGGGGCCACAATGAGCAGTTCTTC; CDR3 protein: CASSFAGGHNEQFF
D gene: .; V gene: TRBV30; J gene: TRBJ2-7; clone size: .; CDR3 DNA: TGTGCCTGGAGTGTAGGGTCCAACTCCTACGAGCAGTACTTC; CDR3 protein: CAWSVGSNSYEQYF
D gene: .; V gene: TRBV19; J gene: TRBJ2-3; clone size: few; CDR3 DNA: TGTGCCAGTAGTATGAATGCGTGGAATACGCAGTATTTT; CDR3 protein: CASSMNAWNTQYF
D gene: .; V gene: TRBV5-8; J gene: TRBJ2-7; clone size: medium-sized; CDR3 DNA: TGTGCCAGCAGCTTGAGTCCCTCCGAGCAGTACTTC; CDR3 protein: CASSLSPSEQYF
D gene: .; V gene: TRBV4-1; J gene: TRBJ2-7; clone size: few; CDR3 DNA: TGCGCCAGCAGCCAAGTTACCGGGATCTACGAGCAGTACTTC; CDR3 protein: CASSQVTGIYEQYF
D gene: .; V gene: TRBV6-5; J gene: TRBJ1-2; clone size: .; CDR3 DNA: TGTGCCAGCAGTTACCGGGACACTGCTAACTATGGCTACACCTTC; CDR3 protein: CASSYRDTANYGYTF
D gene: .; V gene: TRBV7-8; J gene: TRBJ2-7; clone size: .; CDR3 DNA: TGTGCCAGCAGCCTAGAAGGGCCCAGCTACGAGCAGTACTTC; CDR3 protein: CASSLEGPSYEQYF
D gene: .; V gene: TRBV27; J gene: TRBJ2-7; clone size: medium-sized; CDR3 DNA: TGTGCCAGCAGTTTACGCCGACAAAACTACGAGCAGTACTTC; CDR3 protein: CASSLRRQNYEQYF
D gene: .; V gene: TRBV30; J gene: TRBJ2-7; clone size: .; CDR3 DNA: TGTGCCTGGAGTGACCTTCTCTTGCGCCCTTCCTACGAGCAGTACTTC; CDR3 protein: CAWSDLLLRPSYEQYF
D gene: TRBD2; V gene: TRBV4-1; J gene: TRBJ2-3; clone size: .; CDR3 DNA: TGCGCCAGCAGCCATTCACCGGGACTAGCGGGAGATACGCAGTATTTT; CDR3 protein: CASSHSPGLAGDTQYF
D gene: .; V gene: TRBV4-3; J gene: TRBJ2-2; clone size: .; CDR3 DNA: TGCGCCAGCAGCCAAGATGTGGGTCGCACCGGGGAGCTGTTTTTT; CDR3 protein: CASSQDVGRTGELFF
D gene: .; V gene: TRBV25-1; J gene: TRBJ1-5; clone size: once; CDR3 DNA: TGTGCCAGCAGTGAGTCAGGTACCCTTCAGCCCCAGCATTTT; CDR3 protein: CASSESGTLQPQHF
D gene: .; V gene: TRBV9; J gene: TRBJ2-1; clone size: .; CDR3 DNA: TGTGCCAGCAGCGTAGCCAGCTCGTCGGGCAATGAGCAGTTCTTC; CDR3 protein: CASSVASSSGNEQFF
D gene: .; V gene: TRBV18; J gene: TRBJ2-2; clone size: .; CDR3 DNA: TGTGCCAGCTCACCAACTACCAGGACCCCTCCCGGGGAGCTGTTTTTT; CDR3 protein: CASSPTTRTPPGELFF
D gene: TRBD2; V gene: TRBV9; J gene: TRBJ2-1; clone size: .; CDR3 DNA: TGTGCCAGCAGCGCTAGCGGGAGTTGGGATGAGCAGTTCTTC; CDR3 protein: CASSASGSWDEQFF
D gene: .; V gene: TRBV13; J gene: TRBJ2-7; clone size: few; CDR3 DNA: TGTGCCAGCAGCTTAGCCATGGAACCGGGACACCTAAGCTCCTACGAGCAGTACTTC; CDR3 protein: CASSLAMEPGHLSSYEQYF
D gene: .; V gene: TRBV29-1; J gene: TRBJ2-1; clone size: .; CDR3 DNA: TGCAGCGTTCCTTGGAGGAGCCATGAGCAGTTCTTC; CDR3 protein: CSVPWRSHEQFF
D gene: .; V gene: TRBV2; J gene: TRBJ1-1; clone size: .; CDR3 DNA: TGTGCCGGAAGCCTATCGGGCACTGAAGCTTTCTTT; CDR3 protein: CAGSLSGTEAFF
D gene: TRBD1; V gene: TRBV4-3; J gene: TRBJ2-7; clone size: .; CDR3 DNA: TGCGCCAGCAGCCTCGGGACAGGGGATGACGAGCAGTACTTC; CDR3 protein: CASSLGTGDDEQYF
D gene: TRBD2; V gene: TRBV6-5; J gene: TRBJ2-1; clone size: .; CDR3 DNA: TGTGCCAGCAGTTACGAGACTAGCAACGCCTACAATGAGCAGTTCTTC; CDR3 protein: CASSYETSNAYNEQFF
D gene: .; V gene: TRBV15; J gene: TRBJ2-5; clone size: .; CDR3 DNA: TGTGCCACCAGCAGACCTCCAGACGGGTTCCAAGAGACCCAGTACTTC; CDR3 protein: CATSRPPDGFQETQYF